Included here is one TCR beta chain sequence, with context. Clones were sequenced by immunoSEQ multiplex PCR, and TCRdb holds only the in-frame ones, with some missing. The table includes under 150,000 clones, 65% to 80% detected once. This sample was taken from a study of blood T cell repertoires in COVID-19. The V segment lost 3 bases and the J segment 5 bases; nucleotides outside the gene matches: 7. The CDR3 is 14 residues long. Germline values: CDR1 SQVTM, CDR2 ANQGSEA. This receptor was obtained from a man between 60 and 70 years old with acute or convalescent COVID-19. The specimen sequenced was peripheral blood. The genes are TRBV29-1 and TRBJ2-1; TRBD2 matches at 7 bases. CDR3 in amino acids: CSVDFLGGDNEQFF. For the CDR3, the DNA is TGCAGCGTTGACTTCTTGGGGGGGGACAATGAGCAGTTCTTC.